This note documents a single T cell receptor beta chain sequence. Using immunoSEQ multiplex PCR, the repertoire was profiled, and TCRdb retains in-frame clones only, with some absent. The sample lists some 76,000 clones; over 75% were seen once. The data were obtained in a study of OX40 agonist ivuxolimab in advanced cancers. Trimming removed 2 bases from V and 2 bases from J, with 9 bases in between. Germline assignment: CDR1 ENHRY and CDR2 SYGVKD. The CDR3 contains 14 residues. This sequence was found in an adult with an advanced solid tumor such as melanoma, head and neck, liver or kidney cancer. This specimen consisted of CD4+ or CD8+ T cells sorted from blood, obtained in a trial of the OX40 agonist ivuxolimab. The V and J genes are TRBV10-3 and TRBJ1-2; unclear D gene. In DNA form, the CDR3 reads TGTGCCATCAGTGAGACGCCTGGGAACTATGGCTACACCTTC. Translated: CAISETPGNYGYTF.